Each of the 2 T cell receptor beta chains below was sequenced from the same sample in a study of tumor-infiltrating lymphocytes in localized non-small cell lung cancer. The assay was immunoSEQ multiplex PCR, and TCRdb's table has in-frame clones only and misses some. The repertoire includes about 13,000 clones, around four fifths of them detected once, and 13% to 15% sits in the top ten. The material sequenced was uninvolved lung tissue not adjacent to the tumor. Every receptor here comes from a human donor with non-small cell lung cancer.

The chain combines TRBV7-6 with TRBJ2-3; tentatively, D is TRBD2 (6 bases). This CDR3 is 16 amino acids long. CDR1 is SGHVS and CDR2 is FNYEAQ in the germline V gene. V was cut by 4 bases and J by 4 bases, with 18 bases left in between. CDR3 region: CASSSASGVGADTQYF. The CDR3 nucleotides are TGTGCCAGCAGCTCCGCTTCGGGAGTTGGGGCAGATACGCAGTATTTT.

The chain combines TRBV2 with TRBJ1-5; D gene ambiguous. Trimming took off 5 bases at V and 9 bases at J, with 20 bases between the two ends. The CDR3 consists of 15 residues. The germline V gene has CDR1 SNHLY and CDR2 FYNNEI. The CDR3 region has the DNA TGTGCCAGCAGTCCCGGACCGGCTCCACCGGGGCCCCAGCATTTT. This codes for CASSPGPAPPGPQHF.